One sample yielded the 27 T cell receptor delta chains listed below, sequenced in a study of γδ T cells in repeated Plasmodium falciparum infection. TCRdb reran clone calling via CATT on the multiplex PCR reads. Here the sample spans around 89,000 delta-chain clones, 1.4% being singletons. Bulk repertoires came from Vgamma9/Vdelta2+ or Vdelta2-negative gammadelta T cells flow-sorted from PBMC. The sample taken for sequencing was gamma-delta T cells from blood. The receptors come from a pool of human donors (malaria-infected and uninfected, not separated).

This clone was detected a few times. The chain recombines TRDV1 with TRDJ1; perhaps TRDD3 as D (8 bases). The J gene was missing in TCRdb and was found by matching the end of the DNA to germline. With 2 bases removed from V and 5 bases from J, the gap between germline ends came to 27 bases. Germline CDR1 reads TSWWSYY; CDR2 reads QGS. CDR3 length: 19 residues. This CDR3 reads CALGESSNFLGTGGDKLIF. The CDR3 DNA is TGTGCTCTTGGGGAATCCAGCAACTTCCTAGGTACTGGGGGGGATAAACTCATCTTT.

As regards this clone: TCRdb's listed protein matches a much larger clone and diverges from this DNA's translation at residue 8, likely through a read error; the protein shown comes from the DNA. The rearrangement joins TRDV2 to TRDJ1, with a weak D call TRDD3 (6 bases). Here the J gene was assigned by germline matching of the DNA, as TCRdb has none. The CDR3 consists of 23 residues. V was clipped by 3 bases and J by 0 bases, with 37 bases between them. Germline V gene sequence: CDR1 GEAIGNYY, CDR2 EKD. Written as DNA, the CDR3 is TGTGCCTGTGACTCCTTAAGTATCCCCGTGGCAGGTACTGGGAGTGAGAACACCGATAAACTCATCTTT. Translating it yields CACDSLSIPVAGTGSENTDKLIF.

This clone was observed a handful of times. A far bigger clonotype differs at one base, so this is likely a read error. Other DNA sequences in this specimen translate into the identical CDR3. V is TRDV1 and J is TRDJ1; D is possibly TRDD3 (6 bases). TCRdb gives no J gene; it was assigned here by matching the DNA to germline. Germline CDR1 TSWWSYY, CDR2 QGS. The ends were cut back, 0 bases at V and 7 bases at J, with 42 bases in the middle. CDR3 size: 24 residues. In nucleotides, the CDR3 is TGTGCTCTTGGGGAACTAGGGTTGCCTTTGAACTCCCTTAGTCTTGGGGATCCCTCCCCTAAACTCATCTTT. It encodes CALGELGLPLNSLSLGDPSPKLIF.

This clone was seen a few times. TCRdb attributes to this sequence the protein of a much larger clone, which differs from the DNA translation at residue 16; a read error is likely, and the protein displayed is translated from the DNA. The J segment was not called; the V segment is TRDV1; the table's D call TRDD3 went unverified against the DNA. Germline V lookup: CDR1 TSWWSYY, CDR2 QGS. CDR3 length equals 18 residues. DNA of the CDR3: TGTGCTCTTGGGGAACTCTTCCGCCGACCACTGTACACCGATAAACCCATCTTT. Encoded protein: CALGELFRRPLYTDKPIF.

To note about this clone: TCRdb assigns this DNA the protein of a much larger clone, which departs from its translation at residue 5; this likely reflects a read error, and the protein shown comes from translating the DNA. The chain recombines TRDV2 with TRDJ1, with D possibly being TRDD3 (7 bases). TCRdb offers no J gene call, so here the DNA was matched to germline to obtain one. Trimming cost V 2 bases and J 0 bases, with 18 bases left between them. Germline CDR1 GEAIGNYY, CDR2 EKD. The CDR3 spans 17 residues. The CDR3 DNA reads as TGTGCCTGTGACAGAGGTCCTACTGGGGCCTACACCGATAAACTCATCTTT. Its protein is CACDRGPTGAYTDKLIF.

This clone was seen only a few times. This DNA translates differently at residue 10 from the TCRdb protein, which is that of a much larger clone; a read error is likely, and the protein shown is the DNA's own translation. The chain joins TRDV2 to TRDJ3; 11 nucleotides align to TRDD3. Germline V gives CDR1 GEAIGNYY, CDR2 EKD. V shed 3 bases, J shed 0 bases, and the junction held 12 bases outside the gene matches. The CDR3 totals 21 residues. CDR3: CACDQVLGDNHSSWDTRQMFF. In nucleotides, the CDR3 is TGTGCCTGTGACCAAGTACTGGGGGATAATCACAGCTCCTGGGACACCCGACAGATGTTTTTC.

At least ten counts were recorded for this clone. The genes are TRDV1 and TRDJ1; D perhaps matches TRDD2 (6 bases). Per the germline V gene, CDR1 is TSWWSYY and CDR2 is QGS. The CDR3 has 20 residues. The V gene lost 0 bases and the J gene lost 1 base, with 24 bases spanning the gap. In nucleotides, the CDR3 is TGTGCTCTTGGGGAACTCCCGCATCCTACGAGAGCCTTTCTCACCGATAAACTCATCTTT. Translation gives CALGELPHPTRAFLTDKLIF.

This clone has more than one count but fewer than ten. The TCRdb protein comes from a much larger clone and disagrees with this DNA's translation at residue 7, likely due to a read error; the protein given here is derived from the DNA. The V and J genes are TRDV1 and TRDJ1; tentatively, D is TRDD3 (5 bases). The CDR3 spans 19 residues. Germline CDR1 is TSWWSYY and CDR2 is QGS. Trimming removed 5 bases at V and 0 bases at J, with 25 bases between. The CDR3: CALGNWCRVLEGNTDKLIF. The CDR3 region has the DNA TGTGCTCTTGGGAACTGGTGCCGCGTACTGGAGGGGAACACCGATAAACTCATCTTT.

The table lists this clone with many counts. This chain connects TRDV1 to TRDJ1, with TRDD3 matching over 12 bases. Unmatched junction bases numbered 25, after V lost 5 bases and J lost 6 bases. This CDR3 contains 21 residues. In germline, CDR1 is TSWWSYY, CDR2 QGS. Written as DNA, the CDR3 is TGTGCTCTTGGGTCAAACCAGGGGGCAATCCTACGTCTGGGGGATACGAATAAACTCATCTTT. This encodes CALGSNQGAILRLGDTNKLIF.

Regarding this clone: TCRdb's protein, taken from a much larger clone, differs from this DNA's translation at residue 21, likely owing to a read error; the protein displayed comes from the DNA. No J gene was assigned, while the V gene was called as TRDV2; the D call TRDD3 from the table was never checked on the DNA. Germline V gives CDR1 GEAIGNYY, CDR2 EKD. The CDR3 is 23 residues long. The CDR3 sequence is CACDTVSGLGDTRSSWDTRQTFF. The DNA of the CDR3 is TGTGCCTGTGACACCGTTTCGGGACTGGGGGATACGCGGAGCTCCTGGGACACCCGACAGACGTTTTTC.

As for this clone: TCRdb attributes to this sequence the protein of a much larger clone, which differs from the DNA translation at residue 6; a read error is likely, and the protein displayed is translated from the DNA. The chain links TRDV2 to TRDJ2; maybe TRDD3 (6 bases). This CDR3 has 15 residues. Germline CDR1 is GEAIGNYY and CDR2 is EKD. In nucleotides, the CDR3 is TGTGCATGTGACATACAGGGGGATTTGACAGCACAACTCTTCTTT. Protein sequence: CACDIQGDLTAQLFF.

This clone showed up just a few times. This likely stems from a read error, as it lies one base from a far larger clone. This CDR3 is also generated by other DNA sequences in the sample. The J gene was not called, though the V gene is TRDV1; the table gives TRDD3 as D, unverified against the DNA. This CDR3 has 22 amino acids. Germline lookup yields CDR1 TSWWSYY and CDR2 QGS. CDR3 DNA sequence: TGTGCTCTTGGGGAACGAGGCTCCTACGATATTTGGGGGATACAGCGCACCGATAAACTCATCTTC. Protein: CALGERGSYDIWGIQRTDKLIF.

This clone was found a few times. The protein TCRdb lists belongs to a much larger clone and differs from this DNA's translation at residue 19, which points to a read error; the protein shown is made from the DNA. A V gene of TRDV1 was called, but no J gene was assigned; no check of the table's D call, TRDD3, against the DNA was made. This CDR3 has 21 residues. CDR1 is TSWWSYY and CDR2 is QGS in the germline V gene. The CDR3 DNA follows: TGTGCTCTTGGGGAACGGCCCTTTTTCCCACTTTTACTGGGGGACACCGATAAACCCATCTTT. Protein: CALGERPFFPLLLGDTDKPIF.

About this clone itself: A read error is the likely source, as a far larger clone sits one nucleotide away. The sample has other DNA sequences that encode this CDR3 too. In DNA, the CDR3 is TGTGCCTGTGACACCGTTCTGGGATACAAGAGCTCCTGGGACACTCGACAGATGTTTTTC. Its translation: CACDTVLGYKSSWDTRQMFF. J is TRDJ3 and V is TRDV2, with 7 nucleotides matching TRDD3. TCRdb does not report a J gene; here it was assigned by matching the DNA to germline references. CDR1 is GEAIGNYY, CDR2 EKD, per germline. The CDR3 consists of 20 residues.

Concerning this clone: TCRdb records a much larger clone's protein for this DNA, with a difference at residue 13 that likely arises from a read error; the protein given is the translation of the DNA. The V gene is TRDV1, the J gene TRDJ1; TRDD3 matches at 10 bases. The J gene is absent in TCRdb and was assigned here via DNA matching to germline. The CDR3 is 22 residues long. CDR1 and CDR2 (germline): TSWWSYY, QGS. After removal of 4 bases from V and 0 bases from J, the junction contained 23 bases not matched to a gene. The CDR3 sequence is CALGGRAPPNWGMLFNTDKLIF. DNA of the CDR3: TGTGCTCTTGGGGGAAGAGCACCCCCTAACTGGGGGATGCTCTTCAACACCGATAAACTCATCTTT.

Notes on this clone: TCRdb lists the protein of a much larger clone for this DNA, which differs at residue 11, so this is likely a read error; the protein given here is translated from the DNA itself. In DNA form, the CDR3 reads TGTGCTCTTGGGGCCAAACCCATCGTACTGAGGGGTAAACTCATCTTT. Its protein is CALGAKPIVLRGKLIF. The rearrangement uses TRDV1 and TRDJ1, with D hard to call. Germline CDR1 and CDR2: TSWWSYY and QGS. V lost 4 bases to trimming and J lost 7 bases, with 22 bases between them. This CDR3 comprises 16 residues.

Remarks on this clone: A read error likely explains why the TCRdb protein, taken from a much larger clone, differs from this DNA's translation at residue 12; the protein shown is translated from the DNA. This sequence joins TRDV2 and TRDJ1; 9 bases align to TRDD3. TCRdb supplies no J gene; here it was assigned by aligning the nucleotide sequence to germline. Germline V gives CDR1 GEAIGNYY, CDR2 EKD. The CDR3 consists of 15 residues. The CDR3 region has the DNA TGTGCCTGTGACCGATTACTGGGGGAAACCGATGAACTCATCTTT. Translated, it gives CACDRLLGETDELIF.

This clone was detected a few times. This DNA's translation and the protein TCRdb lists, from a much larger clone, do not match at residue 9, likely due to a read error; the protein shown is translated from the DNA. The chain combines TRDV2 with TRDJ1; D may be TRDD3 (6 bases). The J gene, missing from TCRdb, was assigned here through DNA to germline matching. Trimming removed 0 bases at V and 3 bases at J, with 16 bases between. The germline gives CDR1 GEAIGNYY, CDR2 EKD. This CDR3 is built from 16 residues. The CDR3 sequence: CACDTVGGLTPDKLIF. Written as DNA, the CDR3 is TGTGCCTGTGACACCGTTGGGGGCCTCACCCCCGATAAACTCATCTTT.

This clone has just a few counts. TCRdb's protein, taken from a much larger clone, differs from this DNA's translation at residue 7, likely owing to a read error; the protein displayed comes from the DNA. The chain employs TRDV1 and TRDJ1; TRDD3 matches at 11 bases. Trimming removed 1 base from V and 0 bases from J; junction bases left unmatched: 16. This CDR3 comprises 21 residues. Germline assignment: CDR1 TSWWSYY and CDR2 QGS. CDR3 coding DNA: TGTGCTCTTGGGGAACAGGGGAGGTGGGGGATACGTTTCTCTTACACCGATAAACTCATCTTT. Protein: CALGEQGRWGIRFSYTDKLIF.

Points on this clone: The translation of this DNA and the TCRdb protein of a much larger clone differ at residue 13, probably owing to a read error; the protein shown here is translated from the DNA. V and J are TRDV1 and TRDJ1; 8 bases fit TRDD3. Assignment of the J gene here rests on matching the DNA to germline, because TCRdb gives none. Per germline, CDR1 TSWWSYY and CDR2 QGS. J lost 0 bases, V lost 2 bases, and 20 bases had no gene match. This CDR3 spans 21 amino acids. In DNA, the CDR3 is TGTGCTCTTGGGGAAAGTCATCCTCCTGTACTGGGGGGGGTCTACACCGATAAACTCATCTTT. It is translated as CALGESHPPVLGGVYTDKLIF.

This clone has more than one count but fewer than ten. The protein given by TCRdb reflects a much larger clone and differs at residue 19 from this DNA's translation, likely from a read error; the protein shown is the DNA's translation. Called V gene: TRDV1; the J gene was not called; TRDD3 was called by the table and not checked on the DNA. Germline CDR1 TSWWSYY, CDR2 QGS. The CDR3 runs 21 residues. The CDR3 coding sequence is TGTGCTCTTGGAGGGGAAAGGGCTACGTTTTGGGTTTACTTATACACCGATAAACCCATCTTT. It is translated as CALGGERATFWVYLYTDKPIF.

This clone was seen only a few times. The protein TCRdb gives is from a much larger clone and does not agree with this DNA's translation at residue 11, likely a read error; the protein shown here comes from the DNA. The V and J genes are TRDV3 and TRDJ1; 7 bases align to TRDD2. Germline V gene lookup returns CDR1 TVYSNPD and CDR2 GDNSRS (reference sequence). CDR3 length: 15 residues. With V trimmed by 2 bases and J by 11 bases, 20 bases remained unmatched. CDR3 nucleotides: TGTGCCTTTGGGTCTTCCTATTCCCATCGGAGGAAGCTCATCTTT. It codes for CAFGSSYSHRRKLIF.

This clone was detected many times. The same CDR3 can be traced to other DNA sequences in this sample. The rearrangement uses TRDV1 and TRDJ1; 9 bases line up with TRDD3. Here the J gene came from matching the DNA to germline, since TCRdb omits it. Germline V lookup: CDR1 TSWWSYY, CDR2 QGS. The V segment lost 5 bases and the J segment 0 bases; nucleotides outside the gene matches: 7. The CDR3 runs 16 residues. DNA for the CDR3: TGTGCTCTTGGGAGGCATGCTGGGGGATACACCGATAAACTCATCTTT. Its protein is CALGRHAGGYTDKLIF.

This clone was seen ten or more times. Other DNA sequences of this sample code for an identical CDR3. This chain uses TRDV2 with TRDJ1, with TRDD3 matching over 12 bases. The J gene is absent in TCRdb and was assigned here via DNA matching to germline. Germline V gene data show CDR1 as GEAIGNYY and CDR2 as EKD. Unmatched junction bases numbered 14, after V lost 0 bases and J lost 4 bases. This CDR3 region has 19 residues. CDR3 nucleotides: TGTGCCTGTGACACCTTACTCTCGGCTGGGGGATACGCGAGCGATAAACTCATCTTT. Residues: CACDTLLSAGGYASDKLIF.

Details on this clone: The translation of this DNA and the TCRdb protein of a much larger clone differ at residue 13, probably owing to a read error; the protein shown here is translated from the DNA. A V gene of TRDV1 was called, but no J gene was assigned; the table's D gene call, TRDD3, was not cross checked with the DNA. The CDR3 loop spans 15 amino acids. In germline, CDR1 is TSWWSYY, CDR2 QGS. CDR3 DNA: TGTGCTCTTGGGGATAACTACGGGGAAACCGATAAACACATCTTT. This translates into CALGDNYGETDKHIF.

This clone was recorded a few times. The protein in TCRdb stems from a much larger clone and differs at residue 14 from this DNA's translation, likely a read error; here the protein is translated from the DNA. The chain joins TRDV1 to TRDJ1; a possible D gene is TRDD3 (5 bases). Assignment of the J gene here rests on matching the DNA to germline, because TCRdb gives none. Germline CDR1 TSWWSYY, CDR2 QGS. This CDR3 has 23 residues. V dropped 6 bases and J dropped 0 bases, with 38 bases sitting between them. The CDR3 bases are TGTGCTCTTGGCCTCAACCTGGAGGTGGGGACTCTTCACGGGGGGGGCTACACCGATAAACTCATCTTT. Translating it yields CALGLNLEVGTLHGGGYTDKLIF.

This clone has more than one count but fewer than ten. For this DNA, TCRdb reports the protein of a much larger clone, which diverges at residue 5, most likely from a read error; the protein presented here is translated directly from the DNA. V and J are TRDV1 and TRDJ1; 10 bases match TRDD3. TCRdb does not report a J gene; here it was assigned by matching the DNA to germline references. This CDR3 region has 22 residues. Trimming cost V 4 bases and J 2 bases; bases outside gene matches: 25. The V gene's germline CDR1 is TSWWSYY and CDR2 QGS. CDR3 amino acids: CALGGRPLKAWYWGMRTDKLIF. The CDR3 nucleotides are TGTGCTCTTGGGGGACGGCCTTTAAAGGCGTGGTACTGGGGGATGCGAACCGATAAACTCATCTTT.